Below are 14 T cell receptor beta chains sequenced from a single sample in a study of blood T cell repertoires in COVID-19. Here immunoSEQ multiplex PCR was the method, and the copy in TCRdb shows in-frame clones only, minus some. The sample holds about 260,000 clones, about nine tenths seen once. Sample: peripheral blood. These receptors all come from a man aged 40-49 years who had recovered from COVID-19.

This clone has only one observation. The V call is TRBV7-8, the J call TRBJ2-3; 14 bases map to TRBD2. CDR1 and CDR2 from the germline V gene are SGHVS and FQNEAQ. Unmatched junction bases numbered 2, after V lost 3 bases and J lost 3 bases. The CDR3 sequence is 16 residues long. CDR3 bases: TGTGCCAGCAGCTTGACTAGCGGGAGGGGGACAGATACGCAGTATTTT. This codes for CASSLTSGRGTDTQYF.

CDR3 coding DNA: TGTGCCAGCAGCCAGTTCGAACTCTCCTACGAGCAGTACTTC. Translating gives CASSQFELSYEQYF. This chain connects TRBV3-1 (or the pseudogene TRBV3-2) to TRBJ2-7; D remains ambiguous. CDR3 length: 14 residues. In germline, CDR1 is LGHDT, CDR2 YNNKEL (reference sequence). Trimming stripped 3 bases from V and 0 bases from J, with 9 bases between.

V gene TRBV5-1 combines with J gene TRBJ1-2, with TRBD1 matching 8 bases. V was clipped by 3 bases and J by 7 bases; unmatched bases: 2. The CDR3 is 12 amino acids. Germline V lookup: CDR1 SGHRS, CDR2 YFSETQ. In DNA, the CDR3 is TGCGCCAGCAGCTCAGGGGGCGGTGGCTACACCTTC. Translating gives CASSSGGGGYTF.

The chain carries TRBV5-6 and TRBJ2-7, with TRBD2 as a possible D gene (6 bases). The V end lost 3 bases, the J end lost 7 bases, and 23 bases lay between the germline ends. This CDR3 has 16 residues. Germline V gene sequence: CDR1 SGHDT, CDR2 YYEEEE. The chain's CDR3 is CASSSDGGATPWEQYF. As DNA, the CDR3 is TGTGCCAGCAGCTCCGACGGAGGGGCGACCCCTTGGGAGCAGTACTTC. Looking up the rest from reference TRBV5-6 and TRBJ2-7 gives the full variable domain: DAGVTQSPTHLIKTRGQQVTLRCSPKSGHDTVSWYQQALGQGPQFIFQYYEEEERQRGNFPDRFSGHQFPNYSSELNVNALLLGDSALYLCASSSDGGATPWEQYFGPGTRLTVT.

The chain employs TRBV30 and TRBJ2-2, with 10 bases that match TRBD2. The V and J ends lost 3 bases and 3 bases, in that order; junction bases with no gene match: 10. The CDR3 spans 17 residues. Germline CDR1 is GTSNPN and CDR2 is SVGIG (reference sequence). CDR3 sequence reads: CAWRGGGGTSDTGELFF. The CDR3 coding sequence is TGTGCCTGGAGGGGAGGCGGCGGGACTAGCGACACCGGGGAGCTGTTTTTT.

The chain carries TRBV28 and TRBJ1-6; TRBD1 matches 8 bases. Germline trimming cut 6 bases from V and 7 bases from J; bases unmatched to any gene: 8. Germline V gene sequence: CDR1 MDHEN, CDR2 SYDVKM. CDR3 length: 15 residues. The CDR3 here is CASSRQGLRNSPLHF. In DNA, the CDR3 is TGTGCCAGCAGCAGACAGGGGCTACGCAATTCACCCCTCCACTTT.

This chain links TRBV9 with TRBJ1-1; tentative D call: TRBD1 (5 bases). Looked up from germline, CDR1 is SGDLS and CDR2 is YYNGEE. Trimming pared 2 bases from V and 5 bases from J, leaving 7 bases between. CDR3 size: 12 residues. The CDR3 DNA reads TGTGCCAGCAGCGTGGAGGGGACTGAAGCTTTCTTT. Protein sequence: CASSVEGTEAFF.

The chain links TRBV11-2 to TRBJ2-1; D is unclear. V lost 5 bases and J lost 5, with 16 bases in between. This CDR3 is 15 amino acids long. Germline loops: CDR1 SGHAT, CDR2 FQNNGV. Here the CDR3 reads CASSRPPLENNEQFF. In DNA, the CDR3 is TGTGCCAGCAGCCGCCCCCCCCTAGAAAACAATGAGCAGTTCTTC.

The chain carries TRBV2 and TRBJ2-6; 8 bases are shared with TRBD1. V was clipped by 5 bases and J by 0 bases; unmatched bases: 6. From germline, CDR1 is SNHLY and CDR2 FYNNEI. This CDR3 spans 17 amino acids. CDR3 protein: CASSRDRTPSGANVLTF. In DNA, the CDR3 is TGTGCCAGCAGTAGGGACAGGACCCCCTCTGGGGCCAACGTCCTGACTTTC.

This chain connects TRBV27 to TRBJ1-5; D not certain. The germline gives CDR1 MNHEY, CDR2 SMNVEV (reference sequence). This CDR3 is 15 amino acids long. Between the trimmed V and J ends, which lost 5 bases and 0 bases, there was a span of 11 bases. The CDR3 sequence: CASSLSGYSNQPQHF. CDR3 in DNA: TGTGCCAGCAGTCTCTCGGGTTATAGCAATCAGCCCCAGCATTTT.

The V gene is TRBV5-6, the J gene TRBJ2-3; 9 bases are a match to TRBD1. V was pared by 4 bases and J by 4 bases, with 7 bases of the junction left unmatched. The CDR3 loop spans 15 amino acids. Germline V gene lookup returns CDR1 SGHDT and CDR2 YYEEEE. The CDR3 here is CASSPGTGYPDTQYF. The CDR3 DNA follows: TGTGCCAGCAGCCCCGGGACAGGGTACCCAGATACGCAGTATTTT.

The genes are TRBV6-2 or TRBV6-3 and TRBJ1-2; 8 bases line up with TRBD1. Germline V gene sequence: CDR1 MNHEY, CDR2 SVGEGT. The junction had 10 bases not matched to a gene; V was cut back by 5 bases and J by 8 bases. This CDR3 has 14 residues. This CDR3 is CASSLAQGDGGYTF. The CDR3 bases are TGTGCCAGCAGTCTGGCACAGGGGGATGGCGGCTACACCTTC.

CDR3 region: CASSSLAGAAGELFF. As DNA, the CDR3 is TGCGCCAGCAGCTCCTTAGCGGGAGCGGCCGGGGAGCTGTTTTTT. The chain joins TRBV5-1 to TRBJ2-2, with 9 positions matching TRBD2. This CDR3 has 15 residues. V shed 3 bases and J 6 bases; nucleotides not matched to a gene: 6. Germline V lookup: CDR1 SGHRS, CDR2 YFSETQ.

The J gene is TRBJ2-1, the V gene TRBV6-4; D is unclear. This CDR3 has 14 amino acids. From germline, CDR1 is MRHNA and CDR2 SNTAGT. V shed 3 bases and J shed 6 bases, with 12 bases lying between them. The CDR3 region is CASSEFRSSNEQFF. The CDR3 DNA sequence: TGTGCCAGCAGTGAATTCAGGTCTTCCAATGAGCAGTTCTTC.